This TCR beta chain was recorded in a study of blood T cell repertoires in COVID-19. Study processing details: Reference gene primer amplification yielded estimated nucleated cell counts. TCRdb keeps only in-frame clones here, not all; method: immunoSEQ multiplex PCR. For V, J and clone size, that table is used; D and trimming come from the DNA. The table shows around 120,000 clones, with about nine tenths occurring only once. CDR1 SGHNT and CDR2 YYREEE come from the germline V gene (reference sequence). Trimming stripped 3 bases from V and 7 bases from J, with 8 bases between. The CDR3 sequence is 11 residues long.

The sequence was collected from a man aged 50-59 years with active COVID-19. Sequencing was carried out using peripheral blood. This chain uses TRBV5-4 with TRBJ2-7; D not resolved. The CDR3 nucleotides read TGTGCCAGCAGCTCTTTCGGGGAGCAGTACTTC. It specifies CASSSFGEQYF.